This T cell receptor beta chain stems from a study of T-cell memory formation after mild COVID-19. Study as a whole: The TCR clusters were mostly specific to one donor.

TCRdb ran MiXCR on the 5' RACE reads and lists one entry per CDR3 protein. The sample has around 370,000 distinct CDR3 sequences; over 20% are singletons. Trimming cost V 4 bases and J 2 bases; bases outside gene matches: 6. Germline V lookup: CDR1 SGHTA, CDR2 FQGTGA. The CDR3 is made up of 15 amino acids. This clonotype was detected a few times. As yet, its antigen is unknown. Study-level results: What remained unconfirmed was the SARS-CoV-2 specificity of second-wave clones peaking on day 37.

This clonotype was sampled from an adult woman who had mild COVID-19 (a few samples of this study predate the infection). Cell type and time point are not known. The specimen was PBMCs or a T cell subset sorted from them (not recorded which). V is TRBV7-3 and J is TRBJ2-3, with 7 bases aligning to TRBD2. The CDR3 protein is CASSSVAGVTDTQYF. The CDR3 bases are TGTGCCAGCAGCTCCGTGGCGGGGGTCACAGATACGCAGTATTTT.